Presented here are 20 T cell receptor beta chains from one specimen sequenced in a study of T-cell reconstitution after alpha-beta-depleted transplantation in children. The TCRbeta library incorporated unique molecular identifiers. Each CDR3 protein gets one entry after TCRdb re-called the PCR reads with MiXCR. The table includes hundreds of thousands of distinct CDR3 sequences, roughly 13% detected once. Sample: PBMCs, mostly from graft donor cells, taken 360 days after TCRalphabeta/CD19-depleted stem cell transplant. The receptor set was obtained from a male patient between 5 and 17 years old who had a stem cell transplant for acute myeloid leukemia, so the T cells may come from the graft donor.

This clonotype was counted many times. The chain links TRBV2 to TRBJ2-1; D unclear. Germline lookup yields CDR1 SNHLY and CDR2 FYNNEI. This CDR3 has 17 amino acids. Trimming took 2 bases from V and 0 from J, leaving 14 bases between them. The CDR3 region is CASSEKRWPSSYNEQFF. DNA of the CDR3: TGTGCCAGCAGTGAAAAGAGATGGCCAAGCTCCTACAATGAGCAGTTCTTC.

This clonotype has more than one count but fewer than ten. This chain links TRBV20-1 with TRBJ2-5; TRBD2 aligns across 8 bases. The CDR3 sequence is 13 residues long. CDR1 is DFQATT, CDR2 SNEGSKA, per germline (reference sequence). Losses at the gene ends were 4 bases for V and 6 bases for J; bases not matched to a gene: 7. CDR3 residues: CSATYSGTKTQYF. The DNA for the CDR3 is TGCAGTGCTACTTATAGCGGGACGAAGACCCAGTACTTC.

Of note for this clonotype: A much larger clonotype is one base distant, so this may be a read error. The V and J genes are TRBV28 and TRBJ2-7, with D unresolved. Germline V CDR1 and CDR2: MDHEN, SYDVKM. The CDR3 is 15 residues long. The V end lost 4 bases, the J end lost 9 bases, and 22 bases lay between the germline ends. CDR3 DNA: TGTGCCAGCAGTTCATGGGTGGGGTTAGCTCACGTGCAGTACTTC. It codes for CASSSWVGLAHVQYF. The whole variable domain, filled in from reference TRBV28 and TRBJ2-7, reads DVKVTQSSRYLVKRTGEKVFLECVQDMDHENMFWYRQDPGLGLRLIYFSYDVKMKEKGDIPEGYSVSREKKERFSLILESASTNQTSMYLCASSSWVGLAHVQYFGPGTRLTVT.

The V gene is TRBV29-1, the J gene TRBJ2-1, with D possibly matching TRBD2 (6 bases). Trimming cost V 1 base and J 4 bases, with 11 bases left between them. Germline lookup yields CDR1 SQVTM and CDR2 ANQGSEA. The CDR3 extends over 14 amino acids. The CDR3 region has the DNA TGCAGCGTTGAAGCGCGGGGACCTTACAATGAGCAGTTCTTC. Its translation: CSVEARGPYNEQFF.

The sample holds many counts of this clonotype. The J gene is TRBJ2-1, the V gene TRBV11-1; 7 bases are shared with TRBD2. The CDR3 is 16 amino acids. Trimming cost V 5 bases and J 1 base; bases outside gene matches: 8. CDR1 and CDR2 from the germline V gene are SGHAT and FQDESV (reference sequence). The CDR3 spells CASSSGLVASYNEQFF. DNA for the CDR3: TGTGCCAGCAGCAGTGGACTAGTGGCGTCCTACAATGAGCAGTTCTTC.

The chain joins TRBV12-3 or TRBV12-4 to TRBJ2-7; D might be TRBD2 (5 bases). This CDR3 spans 15 amino acids. Trimming removed 5 bases from V and 6 bases from J, with 20 bases in between. In nucleotides, the CDR3 is TGTGCCAGCAGTCCCCCGCGAGAGCTCGCGGGCGAGCAGTACTTC. Amino acid sequence: CASSPPRELAGEQYF.

This rearrangement joins TRBV5-1 to TRBJ2-1; 9 positions match TRBD1. This CDR3 region has 16 residues. Germline trimming cut 3 bases from V and 9 bases from J; bases unmatched to any gene: 13. The germline V gene has CDR1 SGHRS and CDR2 YFSETQ. This chain's CDR3 is CASSWLTGGQLGEQFF. DNA of the CDR3: TGCGCCAGCAGCTGGCTTACAGGGGGCCAGTTGGGTGAGCAGTTCTTC.

About this clonotype itself: A single base separates this from a much larger clone, so it may be a read error. The chain employs TRBV4-1 and TRBJ2-7, with D hard to call. Germline CDR1 reads MGHRA; CDR2 reads YSYEKL. Deletions cut 6 bases from V and 0 bases from J, with 9 bases between. The CDR3 sequence is 13 residues long. In nucleotides, the CDR3 is TGCGCCAGCAGTCACGAGAGCTCCTACGAGCAGTACTTC. The encoded protein is CASSHESSYEQYF.

This clonotype occurred a few times. This chain uses TRBV29-1 with TRBJ1-2, with 7 positions matching TRBD1. The CDR3 is 13 residues long. The trim removed 5 bases at V and 8 bases at J, leaving 11 bases unmatched. Germline V CDR1 and CDR2: SQVTM, ANQGSEA. This CDR3 reads CSVKTGTYLGYTF. The DNA for the CDR3 is TGCAGCGTTAAGACAGGGACTTACTTAGGCTACACCTTC.

This clonotype came up many times. Here the CDR3 reads CASSFRASDTQYF. As DNA, the CDR3 is TGTGCCAGCAGCTTTCGCGCCTCAGATACGCAGTATTTT. The rearrangement joins TRBV7-3 to TRBJ2-3; no clear D. The germline V gene encodes CDR1 SGHTA and CDR2 FQGTGA. V was clipped by 3 bases and J by 4 bases, with 8 bases between them. This CDR3 has 13 amino acids.

The chain carries TRBV6-5 and TRBJ2-7; TRBD2 aligns across 11 bases. This CDR3 comprises 16 residues. CDR1 MNHEY and CDR2 SVGAGI come from the germline V gene. Germline trimming cut 0 bases from V and 0 bases from J; bases unmatched to any gene: 1. CDR3 in amino acids: CASSYSTSGSSYEQYF. CDR3 DNA: TGTGCCAGCAGTTACTCCACTAGCGGGAGCTCCTACGAGCAGTACTTC.

This clonotype was recorded a few times. The chain recombines TRBV20-1 with TRBJ2-1; D gene unclear. The V end lost 5 bases, the J end lost 0 bases, and 14 bases lay between the germline ends. Germline-derived CDR1 and CDR2 are DFQATT and SNEGSKA (reference sequence). The length of the CDR3 is 15 residues. CDR3 nucleotides: TGCAGTGCTGCCCGGACGCGCGTCTCCTACAATGAGCAGTTCTTC. It encodes CSAARTRVSYNEQFF.

This clonotype showed up many times. The genes are TRBV11-2 and TRBJ2-5; 12 nucleotides match TRBD2. The V and J ends lost 5 bases and 5 bases, in that order; junction bases with no gene match: 9. The CDR3 totals 16 residues. Germline V lookup: CDR1 SGHAT, CDR2 FQNNGV. Here the CDR3 DNA reads TGTGCCAGCAGCATGCGACTAGCGGGAGTTCTCGAGACCCAGTACTTC. Translating it yields CASSMRLAGVLETQYF.

This clonotype was seen a few times. The chain joins TRBV5-1 to TRBJ2-7; TRBD2 agrees at 13 bases. J gave up 3 bases and V 3 bases, and 6 bases lay outside the gene matches. The germline V gene encodes CDR1 SGHRS and CDR2 YFSETQ. The CDR3 runs to 16 residues. CDR3 coding DNA: TGCGCCAGCAGCTCAAGCGGGACTAGCGGGAACTACGAGCAGTACTTC. The encoded protein is CASSSSGTSGNYEQYF. Complete variable domain (other parts from reference TRBV5-1 and TRBJ2-7): KAGVTQTPRYLIKTRGQQVTLSCSPISGHRSVSWYQQTPGQGLQFLFEYFSETQRNKGNFPGRFSGRQFSNSRSEMNVSTLELGDSALYLCASSSSGTSGNYEQYFGPGTRLTVT.

This clonotype was counted many times. The chain joins TRBV4-3 to TRBJ1-2; no clear D gene. V lost 1 base, J lost 2 bases, and 5 bases lay in between. This CDR3 spans 13 amino acids. Germline assignment: CDR1 LGHNA and CDR2 YSLEER. In DNA, the CDR3 is TGCGCCAGCAGCCAAGGAGGCAACTATGGCTACACCTTC. Protein: CASSQGGNYGYTF.

The sample holds many counts of this clonotype. This rearrangement joins TRBV7-9 to TRBJ2-3; the D is unclear. The CDR3 extends over 14 amino acids. The germline V and J ends were trimmed by 1 base and 2 bases, with 7 bases remaining between them. CDR1 is SEHNR and CDR2 is FQNEAQ in the germline V gene (reference sequence). As DNA, the CDR3 is TGTGCCAGCAGCTTAGTCGAGGACACAGATACGCAGTATTTT. This translates into CASSLVEDTDTQYF.

The rearrangement links TRBV21-1 to TRBJ2-1; the table's D call of TRBD2 was not tested on the DNA. TRBV21-1 is flagged as a pseudogene. The CDR3 is 17 amino acids. The chain's CDR3 is CASSKARASGRYNEQFF. Here the CDR3 DNA reads TGTGCCAGCAGCAAAGCGAGGGCTAGCGGGAGATACAATGAGCAGTTCTTC.

The chain has TRBV14 and TRBJ2-2; 7 bases map to TRBD1. Germline V gene sequence: CDR1 SGHDN, CDR2 FVKESK. The junction had 5 bases not matched to a gene; V was cut back by 1 base and J by 0 bases. The CDR3 consists of 17 residues. In nucleotides, the CDR3 is TGTGCCAGCAGCCAAGGGGCCGGGACAGCGAACACCGGGGAGCTGTTTTTT. Protein sequence: CASSQGAGTANTGELFF. Together with reference TRBV14 and TRBJ2-2, the CDR3 gives the full variable domain: EAGVTQFPSHSVIEKGQTVTLRCDPISGHDNLYWYRRVMGKEIKFLLHFVKESKQDESGMPNNRFLAERTGGTYSTLKVQPAELEDSGVYFCASSQGAGTANTGELFFGEGSRLTVL.

This clonotype was seen a few times. This sequence joins TRBV6-2 or TRBV6-3 and TRBJ2-7; no firm D call. CDR1 and CDR2 (germline): MNHEY, SVGEGT. The CDR3 totals 13 residues. V lost 4 bases to trimming and J lost 3 bases, with 10 bases between them. CDR3 region: CASSSHGLYEQYF. The CDR3 DNA reads as TGTGCCAGCAGTTCCCACGGCCTCTACGAGCAGTACTTC.

The chain combines TRBV5-1 with TRBJ2-5; 7 positions match TRBD2. Germline CDR1 reads SGHRS; CDR2 reads YFSETQ. Trimming at V came to 7 bases and at J to 5 bases, leaving 14 bases not matched to a gene. CDR3 length: 15 amino acids. Written as DNA, the CDR3 is TGCGCCAGCGCGCGGCGGGAGAGTCTAGAGGAGACCCAGTACTTC. Amino acid sequence: CASARRESLEETQYF.